This entry lists 12 T cell receptor beta chains sequenced from one sample in a study of T cells expressing NK-cell markers. Following a re-call of the 5' RACE reads, TCRdb has one entry per CDR3 protein and lacks DNA. Across hundreds of thousands of distinct CDR3 sequences, the top ten clones capture 7.3% of the sample. The sample comprised blood T cells: a sorted CD56 or NKG2C T cell subset, CD4+ or CD8+ T cells, or bulk PBMC T cells (not recorded which). These receptors were taken from a woman between 18 and 75 years old in good health.

The chain combines TRBV5-5 with TRBJ2-5; the D gene TCRdb calls, TRBD2, cannot be checked with no DNA. The CDR3 extends over 16 amino acids. The germline V gene has CDR1 SGHKS and CDR2 YYEKEE (reference sequence). This CDR3 reads CASSGGLAGDTETQYF.

This CDR3 reads CASSPLTEAFF. The chain uses TRBV12-3 or TRBV12-4 and TRBJ1-1; TCRdb outputs TRBD1, but without DNA this stays unchecked. The CDR3 covers 11 residues.

The chain recombines TRBV20-1 with TRBJ2-2; without DNA, the TCRdb call of TRBD1 cannot be checked. Germline CDR1 and CDR2: DFQATT and SNEGSKA (reference sequence). CDR3 size: 14 residues. The CDR3 loop is CSARGARGTGELFF.

The chain has TRBV25-1 and TRBJ2-1; as DNA is missing, the TRBD1 call by TCRdb cannot be tested. CDR1 is MGHDK, CDR2 SYGVNS, per germline. The CDR3 has 14 residues. The CDR3 sequence: CASSRQITNSEQFF.

The chain links TRBV24-1 to TRBJ2-7; TCRdb picks TRBD1, but there is no DNA to check that call. The germline V gene has CDR1 KGHDR and CDR2 SFDVKD. There are 13 residues in the CDR3. CDR3 amino acids: CATSDGRGYEQYF.

J is TRBJ1-4 and V is TRBV10-3; TCRdb proposes TRBD1, but this gene call is untestable without DNA. Germline loops: CDR1 ENHRY, CDR2 SYGVKD. This CDR3 has 13 residues. The CDR3 loop reads CAISAPGVEKLFF.

V usage is TRBV7-2 and J usage is TRBJ2-6. CDR1 and CDR2 from the germline V gene are SGHTA and FQGNSA. The CDR3 spans 15 residues. The CDR3 sequence: CASSLQPSGANVLTF.

The V gene is TRBV4-3, the J gene TRBJ1-5; the TCRdb D gene call, TRBD1, has no DNA to confirm it. CDR3 size: 16 residues. Per germline, CDR1 LGHNA and CDR2 YSLEER. CDR3 residues: CASSQDVQGQNQPQHF.

The V and J genes are TRBV6-2 or TRBV6-3 and TRBJ1-5. In germline, CDR1 is MNHEY, CDR2 SVGEGT. This CDR3 has 14 residues. CDR3 in amino acids: CASSFDSPYQPQHF.

J is TRBJ2-1 and V is TRBV10-3; the D call from TCRdb, TRBD2, cannot be confirmed without DNA. CDR1 and CDR2 from the germline V gene are ENHRY and SYGVKD. This CDR3 has 16 amino acids. Here the CDR3 reads CAITTTSGTLYNEQFF.

The CDR3 sequence is CSATDNYGYTF. The genes are TRBV20-1 and TRBJ1-2. Germline loops: CDR1 DFQATT, CDR2 SNEGSKA (reference sequence). The CDR3 is 11 amino acids.

The chain combines TRBV5-6 with TRBJ2-1; with no DNA, the TCRdb D assignment of TRBD1 cannot be verified. Germline loops: CDR1 SGHDT, CDR2 YYEEEE. This CDR3 is 17 amino acids long. CDR3 sequence: CASSPLGGTGSWNEQFF.